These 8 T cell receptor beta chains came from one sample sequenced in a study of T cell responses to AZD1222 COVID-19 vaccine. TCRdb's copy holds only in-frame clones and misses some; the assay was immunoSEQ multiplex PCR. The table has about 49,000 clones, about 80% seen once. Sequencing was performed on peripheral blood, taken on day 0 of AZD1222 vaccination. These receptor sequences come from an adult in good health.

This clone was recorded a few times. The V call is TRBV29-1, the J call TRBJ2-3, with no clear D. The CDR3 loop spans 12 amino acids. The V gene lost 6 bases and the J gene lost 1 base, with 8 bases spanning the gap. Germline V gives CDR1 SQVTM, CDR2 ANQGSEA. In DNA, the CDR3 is TGCAGCGTCGTCCAGGGCACAGATACGCAGTATTTT. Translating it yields CSVVQGTDTQYF.

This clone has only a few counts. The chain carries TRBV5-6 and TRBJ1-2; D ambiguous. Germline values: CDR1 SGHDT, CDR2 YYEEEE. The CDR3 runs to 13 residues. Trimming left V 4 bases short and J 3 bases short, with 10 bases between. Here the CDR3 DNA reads TGTGCCAGCAGCAGCCAGGAGGACTATGGCTACACCTTC. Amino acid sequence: CASSSQEDYGYTF.

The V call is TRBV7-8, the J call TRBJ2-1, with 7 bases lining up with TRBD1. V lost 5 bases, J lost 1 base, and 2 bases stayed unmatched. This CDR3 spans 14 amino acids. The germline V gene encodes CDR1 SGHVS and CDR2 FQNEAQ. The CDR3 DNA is TGTGCCAGCAGCGAACAGGGGTCCTACAATGAGCAGTTCTTC. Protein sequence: CASSEQGSYNEQFF.

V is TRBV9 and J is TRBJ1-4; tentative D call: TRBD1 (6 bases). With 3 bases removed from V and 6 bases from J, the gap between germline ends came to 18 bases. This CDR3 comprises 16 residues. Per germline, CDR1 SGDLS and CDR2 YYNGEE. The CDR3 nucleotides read TGTGCCAGCAGCGCCCTATCGGGGGGCGCGGATGAAAAACTGTTTTTT. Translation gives CASSALSGGADEKLFF.

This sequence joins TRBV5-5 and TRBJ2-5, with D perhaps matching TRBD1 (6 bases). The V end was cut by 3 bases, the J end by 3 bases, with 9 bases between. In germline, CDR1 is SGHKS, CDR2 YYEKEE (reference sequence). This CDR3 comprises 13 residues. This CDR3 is CASSYRTEETQYF. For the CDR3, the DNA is TGTGCCAGCAGCTACCGGACAGAAGAGACCCAGTACTTC.

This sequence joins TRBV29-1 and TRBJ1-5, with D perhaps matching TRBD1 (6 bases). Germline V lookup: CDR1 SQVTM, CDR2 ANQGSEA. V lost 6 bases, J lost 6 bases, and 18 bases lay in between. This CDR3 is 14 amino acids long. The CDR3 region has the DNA TGCAGCGTGCGAGGGGGTGGGGCTGGTCAGCCCCAGCATTTT. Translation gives CSVRGGGAGQPQHF.

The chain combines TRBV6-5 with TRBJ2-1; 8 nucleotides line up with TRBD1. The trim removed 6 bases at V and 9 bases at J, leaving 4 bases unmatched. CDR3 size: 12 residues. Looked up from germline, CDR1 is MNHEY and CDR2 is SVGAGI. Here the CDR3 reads CASRDRVAEQFF. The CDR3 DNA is TGTGCCAGCAGGGACAGGGTGGCTGAGCAGTTCTTC.

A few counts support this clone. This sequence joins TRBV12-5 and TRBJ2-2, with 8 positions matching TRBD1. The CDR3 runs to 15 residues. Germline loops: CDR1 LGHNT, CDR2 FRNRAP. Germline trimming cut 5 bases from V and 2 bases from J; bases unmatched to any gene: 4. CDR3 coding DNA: TGTGCTAGTGGTCTAGGACAGGGTAACACCGGGGAGCTGTTTTTT. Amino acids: CASGLGQGNTGELFF. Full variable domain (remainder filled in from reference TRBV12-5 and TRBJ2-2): DARVTQTPRHKVTEMGQEVTMRCQPILGHNTVFWYRQTMMQGLELLAYFRNRAPLDDSGMPKDRFSAEMPDATLATLKIQPSEPRDSAVYFCASGLGQGNTGELFFGEGSRLTVL.